The 21 T cell receptor beta chains given below trace back to one sample, sequenced in a study of T cell repertoires in cytomegalovirus infection. TCRdb recomputed calls from the reads with MiXCR, one row per CDR3 protein. The table has around 740,000 distinct CDR3 sequences, 35% to 45% seen once. Sequenced sample: PBMCs. These receptors all come from a human donor in good health (CMV status not recorded). Some clones in this sample may be carry-over from other donors' samples.

The CDR3 sequence is CASSLADRGVPYEQYF. The CDR3 region has the DNA TGTGCCAGCAGTTTAGCGGACAGGGGGGTACCCTACGAGCAGTACTTC. The J gene is TRBJ2-7, the V gene TRBV12-3 or TRBV12-4; 10 bases match TRBD1. CDR3 size: 16 residues. V lost 0 bases and J lost 2; bases outside the gene matches: 4.

This clonotype turned up a few times. The chain combines TRBV4-1 with TRBJ2-1; TRBD2 matches 8 bases. The germline CDR1 and CDR2 sequences are MGHRA and YSYEKL. The trim removed 0 bases at V and 6 bases at J, leaving 7 bases unmatched. The CDR3 is 16 amino acids. CDR3 amino acids: CASSQEAAGVGNEQFF. CDR3 sequence (DNA): TGCGCCAGCAGCCAAGAAGCAGCGGGAGTTGGCAATGAGCAGTTCTTC.

This chain connects TRBV28 to TRBJ1-6; D gene uncertain. This CDR3 is 16 amino acids long. V gave up 4 bases and J gave up 1 base, with 11 bases separating them. CDR1 and CDR2 (germline): MDHEN, SYDVKM. The CDR3 is CASSSLHGSYNSPLHF. CDR3 coding DNA: TGTGCCAGCAGTTCCCTGCATGGTTCCTATAATTCACCCCTCCACTTT.

The gene calls are TRBV7-6 and TRBJ1-1, with 8 nucleotides matching TRBD1. V dropped 1 base and J dropped 10; count of bases not matched to a gene: 8. The CDR3 sequence is 14 residues long. Germline-derived CDR1 and CDR2 are SGHVS and FNYEAQ. CDR3 region: CASSLGSGGGGAFF. CDR3 sequence (DNA): TGTGCCAGCAGCTTAGGGTCAGGGGGCGGTGGAGCTTTCTTT. Using reference TRBV7-6 and TRBJ1-1 for the parts outside the CDR3, the full variable domain is GAGVSQSPRYKVTKRGQDVALRCDPISGHVSLYWYRQALGQGPEFLTYFNYEAQQDKSGLPNDRFSAERPEGSISTLTIQRTEQRDSAMYRCASSLGSGGGGAFFGQGTRLTVV.

The CDR3 region is CASSKDRGQLYGYTF. The CDR3 DNA reads TGTGCCAGCAGTAAGGACAGGGGGCAACTCTATGGCTACACCTTC. The rearrangement uses TRBV28 and TRBJ1-2; the match to TRBD1 covers 11 bases. The CDR3 spans 15 residues. Germline CDR1 reads MDHEN; CDR2 reads SYDVKM. V shed 5 bases, J shed 4 bases, and the junction held 6 bases outside the gene matches.

The V call is TRBV12-3 or TRBV12-4, the J call TRBJ1-2, with a possible D match to TRBD1 (6 bases). This CDR3 contains 15 residues. V shed 5 bases and J shed 2 bases, with 15 bases lying between them. The CDR3 here is CASSTRDKRNYGYTF. The DNA of the CDR3 is TGTGCCAGCAGTACCCGGGACAAAAGGAACTATGGCTACACCTTC.

The chain couples TRBV28 to TRBJ2-3, with D perhaps matching TRBD2 (5 bases). Trimming pared 3 bases from V and 3 bases from J, leaving 19 bases between. Germline V gene data show CDR1 as MDHEN and CDR2 as SYDVKM. The CDR3 is 17 residues long. CDR3 loop: CASSFFPLRRGTDTQYF. CDR3 sequence (DNA): TGTGCCAGCAGTTTTTTCCCCCTCCGGCGAGGGACAGATACGCAGTATTTT. Combining the CDR3 with reference TRBV28 and TRBJ2-3 gives the whole variable domain DVKVTQSSRYLVKRTGEKVFLECVQDMDHENMFWYRQDPGLGLRLIYFSYDVKMKEKGDIPEGYSVSREKKERFSLILESASTNQTSMYLCASSFFPLRRGTDTQYFGPGTRLTVL.

This clonotype was counted many times. The V and J genes are TRBV19 and TRBJ2-7; 10 bases align to TRBD2. The V segment lost 8 bases and the J segment 4 bases; nucleotides outside the gene matches: 8. CDR3 length equals 14 residues. Germline CDR1 LNHDA, CDR2 SQIVND (reference sequence). In DNA, the CDR3 is TGTGCCAGTTCGGCTAGCGGGAGAATTTACGAGCAGTACTTC. Amino acid sequence: CASSASGRIYEQYF. The full variable domain, completed using reference TRBV19 and TRBJ2-7, is DGGITQSPKYLFRKEGQNVTLSCEQNLNHDAMYWYRQDPGQGLRLIYYSQIVNDFQKGDIAEGYSVSREKKESFPLTVTSAQKNPTAFYLCASSASGRIYEQYFGPGTRLTVT.

The chain recombines TRBV29-1 with TRBJ2-5, with 8 bases identical to TRBD2. Germline V gene sequence: CDR1 SQVTM, CDR2 ANQGSEA. The CDR3 consists of 14 residues. The V and J ends lost 8 bases and 5 bases, in that order; junction bases with no gene match: 13. The CDR3 DNA reads as TGCAGCTCCACCGGTCGGGGGGGCGGGGAGACCCAGTACTTC. Translating it yields CSSTGRGGGETQYF.

There are a few counts of this clonotype. The genes are TRBV12-3 or TRBV12-4 and TRBJ1-1; D possibly corresponds to TRBD1 (5 bases). The CDR3 length is 16 residues. The ends were cut back, 6 bases at V and 0 bases at J, with 17 bases in the middle. DNA of the CDR3: TGTGCCAGCAGCCAGCCGACCGGGACGGTGAACACTGAAGCTTTCTTT. This encodes CASSQPTGTVNTEAFF.

CDR3 loop: CSVVRRGTNTEAFF. The CDR3 nucleotides are TGCAGCGTTGTCAGGAGGGGGACGAACACTGAAGCTTTCTTT. The V call is TRBV29-1, the J call TRBJ1-1, with a possible D match to TRBD1 (6 bases). Germline CDR1 is SQVTM and CDR2 is ANQGSEA. The CDR3 has 14 amino acids. Trimming removed 4 bases from V and 1 base from J, with 13 bases in between.

This clonotype was found a few times. This chain uses TRBV6-1 with TRBJ1-1; maybe TRBD1 (5 bases). Between the trimmed V and J ends, which lost 7 bases and 1 base, there was a span of 10 bases. Germline V lookup: CDR1 MNHNS, CDR2 SASEGT. The length of the CDR3 is 13 residues. CDR3 in amino acids: CASTTDKNTEAFF. In DNA form, the CDR3 reads TGTGCCAGCACCACGGACAAGAACACTGAAGCTTTCTTT.

CDR3 DNA: TGCGCCAGCAGCCATCGGACAGGGCGCGATGAGCAGTTCTTC. Its translation is CASSHRTGRDEQFF. The V call is TRBV4-1, the J call TRBJ2-1; 8 bases fit TRBD1. The CDR3 is 14 residues long. The V gene end was trimmed by 3 bases and the J gene end by 8 bases; junction bases not matched to a gene: 6. The germline CDR1 and CDR2 sequences are MGHRA and YSYEKL.

The rearrangement joins TRBV27 to TRBJ1-2; 7 bases match TRBD1. J was trimmed by 4 bases and V by 6 bases; bases with no gene match: 8. CDR1 MNHEY and CDR2 SMNVEV come from the germline V gene (reference sequence). This CDR3 is built from 14 residues. Here the CDR3 reads CASRRTGGTYGYTF. For the CDR3, the DNA is TGTGCCAGCAGGCGGACAGGCGGCACCTATGGCTACACCTTC.

This clonotype was observed a few times. V usage is TRBV12-3 or TRBV12-4 and J usage is TRBJ1-5; 9 bases line up with TRBD1. The CDR3 totals 15 residues. V gave up 5 bases and J gave up 7 bases; unmatched junction bases: 9. CDR3 loop: CASSPGTGRGQPQHF. The CDR3 coding sequence is TGTGCCAGCAGTCCGGGGACAGGGCGCGGGCAGCCCCAGCATTTT.

A few counts support this clonotype. CDR3 sequence reads: CSVERSYGYTF. The CDR3 DNA reads TGCAGCGTTGAAAGGTCCTATGGCTACACCTTC. The J gene is TRBJ1-2, the V gene TRBV29-1; no firm D call. This CDR3 comprises 11 residues. Germline V gives CDR1 SQVTM, CDR2 ANQGSEA. V lost 2 bases, J lost 4 bases, and 5 bases lay in between.

The chain has TRBV28 and TRBJ2-1; D remains unclear. The CDR3 extends over 14 amino acids. The germline V gene encodes CDR1 MDHEN and CDR2 SYDVKM. V shed 8 bases and J shed 6 bases, with 17 bases lying between them. The CDR3: CASELGGTFNEQFF. The CDR3 region has the DNA TGTGCCAGCGAACTCGGCGGAACCTTCAATGAGCAGTTCTTC. The entire variable domain, with the rest obtained from reference TRBV28 and TRBJ2-1, is as follows: DVKVTQSSRYLVKRTGEKVFLECVQDMDHENMFWYRQDPGLGLRLIYFSYDVKMKEKGDIPEGYSVSREKKERFSLILESASTNQTSMYLCASELGGTFNEQFFGPGTRLTVL.

This clonotype showed up just a few times. This chain connects TRBV27 to TRBJ1-2; D might be TRBD1 (6 bases). This CDR3 is built from 11 residues. The V gene's germline CDR1 is MNHEY and CDR2 SMNVEV (reference sequence). Deletions cut 5 bases from V and 11 bases from J, with 12 bases between. As DNA, the CDR3 is TGTGCCAGCAGTGATTGGACAGTATACACCTTC. Amino acids: CASSDWTVYTF.

This clonotype was counted many times. The rearrangement uses TRBV28 and TRBJ2-1, with 7 bases matching TRBD2. V was pared by 5 bases and J by 8 bases, with 24 bases of the junction left unmatched. The CDR3 runs 19 residues. Germline values: CDR1 MDHEN, CDR2 SYDVKM. The CDR3 here is CASSQSWLRRWEGRDEQFF. For the CDR3, the DNA is TGTGCCAGCAGTCAATCCTGGCTCAGGAGGTGGGAGGGCCGCGATGAGCAGTTCTTC.

The rearrangement joins TRBV3-1 to TRBJ2-7; 7 bases are shared with TRBD1. V gave up 2 bases and J gave up 2 bases; unmatched junction bases: 6. Per germline, CDR1 LGHDT and CDR2 YNNKEL (reference sequence). CDR3 size: 15 residues. The CDR3 reads CASSQNQQGPYEQYF. The CDR3 DNA follows: TGTGCCAGCAGCCAAAACCAACAGGGGCCCTACGAGCAGTACTTC.

The chain links TRBV7-6 to TRBJ2-1; either TRBD1 or TRBD2 may fit D (5 bases each). Germline CDR1 and CDR2: SGHVS and FNYEAQ. V was shortened by 4 bases and J by 5 bases, with 15 bases between the two germline ends. CDR3 length: 15 residues. CDR3 bases: TGTGCCAGCAGCTGGGGACGGGGAGAGAACAATGAGCAGTTCTTC. Protein: CASSWGRGENNEQFF.